Below are 25 T cell receptor beta chains sequenced from a single sample in a study of cytomegalovirus exposure and HLA in healthy donors. The primer mix had 60 Vbeta and 13 Jbeta primers. Profiled with immunoSEQ multiplex PCR; TCRdb holds only in-frame clones, not every one. The ten most abundant clones cover approximately 2.5% of a sample with about 140,000 clones. The sample was PBMCs. The receptors here all came from a man between 35 and 55 years old in good health and CMV-seronegative.

The chain is built from TRBV6-5 and TRBJ2-7, with 8 bases that match TRBD1. V dropped 5 bases and J dropped 5; count of bases not matched to a gene: 8. Germline loops: CDR1 MNHEY, CDR2 SVGAGI. The length of the CDR3 is 14 residues. The CDR3 DNA reads TGTGCCAGCAGTCCAGGGGGCAAGGAGGACGAGCAGTACTTC. As protein: CASSPGGKEDEQYF.

A word on this clone: This sample includes further DNA sequences coding for the same CDR3. The V gene is TRBV5-1, the J gene TRBJ2-7; D perhaps matches TRBD1 (6 bases). Trimming took off 2 bases at V and 0 bases at J, with 12 bases between the two ends. CDR3 length equals 15 residues. The germline gives CDR1 SGHRS, CDR2 YFSETQ. CDR3 nucleotides: TGCGCCAGCAGCTTAGGGGGACCGAGCTCCTACGAGCAGTACTTC. Translated, it gives CASSLGGPSSYEQYF.

The chain is built from TRBV4-2 and TRBJ2-1, with TRBD2 matching 10 bases. Germline loops: CDR1 LGHNA, CDR2 YNFKEQ. The V gene end was trimmed by 4 bases and the J gene end by 4 bases; junction bases not matched to a gene: 4. CDR3 length: 15 residues. CDR3 sequence: CASSRSGGEYNEQFF. CDR3 in DNA: TGTGCCAGCAGCCGGAGCGGGGGGGAATACAATGAGCAGTTCTTC.

The chain couples TRBV7-2 to TRBJ1-1, with 7 bases that match TRBD1. The V gene's germline CDR1 is SGHTA and CDR2 FQGNSA. The CDR3 runs 14 residues. V lost 2 bases, J lost 7 bases, and 7 bases stayed unmatched. This CDR3 is CASSLTRQGGEAFF. The CDR3, as DNA: TGTGCCAGCAGCTTAACCAGACAGGGTGGTGAAGCTTTCTTT.

The CDR3: CASGASGGQRETQYF. The DNA for the CDR3 is TGTGCCAGCGGGGCTAGCGGGGGCCAAAGGGAGACCCAGTACTTC. The rearrangement uses TRBV9 and TRBJ2-5; 10 bases fit TRBD2. CDR1 is SGDLS and CDR2 is YYNGEE in the germline V gene. Losses at the gene ends were 7 bases for V and 5 bases for J; bases not matched to a gene: 11. CDR3 size: 15 residues.

The chain combines TRBV7-8 with TRBJ1-3; D is unclear. Germline V gene lookup returns CDR1 SGHVS and CDR2 FQNEAQ. Trimming cost V 4 bases and J 2 bases, with 15 bases left between them. CDR3 length: 16 residues. The CDR3, as DNA: TGTGCCAGCAGCTCGGAATTGGGAGGACCTGGAAACACCATATATTTT. It yields the protein CASSSELGGPGNTIYF.

The chain recombines TRBV30 with TRBJ2-6; 7 bases are a match to TRBD1. This CDR3 comprises 15 residues. V trimming: 5 bases; J trimming: 0 bases; junction bases outside the gene matches: 4. Germline V gives CDR1 GTSNPN, CDR2 SVGIG (reference sequence). The CDR3 nucleotides are TGTGCCTGGGGAGGACAGGCCTCTGGGGCCAACGTCCTGACTTTC. This encodes CAWGGQASGANVLTF.

The chain couples TRBV6-1 to TRBJ2-6; D not resolved. The CDR3 is 15 amino acids. The ends were cut back, 2 bases at V and 4 bases at J, with 9 bases in the middle. The germline CDR1 and CDR2 sequences are MNHNS and SASEGT. CDR3: CASSERGAGANVLTF. The CDR3 bases are TGTGCCAGCAGTGAACGCGGTGCCGGGGCCAACGTCCTGACTTTC.

The gene calls are TRBV15 and TRBJ2-3, with TRBD2 identical over 7 bases. Germline trimming cut 0 bases from V and 8 bases from J; bases unmatched to any gene: 2. CDR3 length equals 13 residues. Germline values: CDR1 LNHNV, CDR2 YYDKDF (reference sequence). CDR3 bases: TGTGCCACCAGCAGAGATGGACTAGGTACGCAGTATTTT. Translated, it gives CATSRDGLGTQYF. Full variable domain (outside the CDR3, taken from reference TRBV15 and TRBJ2-3): DAMVIQNPRYQVTQFGKPVTLSCSQTLNHNVMYWYQQKSSQAPKLLFHYYDKDFNNEADTPDNFQSRRPNTSFCFLDIRSPGLGDTAMYLCATSRDGLGTQYFGPGTRLTVL.

J is TRBJ1-5 and V is TRBV19, with D perhaps matching TRBD1 (5 bases). Germline CDR1 and CDR2: LNHDA and SQIVND (reference sequence). CDR3 size: 13 residues. Trimming left V 6 bases short and J 3 bases short, with 9 bases between. CDR3 residues: CASRRGTNQPQHF. Written as DNA, the CDR3 is TGTGCCAGTAGAAGGGGAACCAATCAGCCCCAGCATTTT.

V usage is TRBV28 and J usage is TRBJ1-1, with 9 bases matching TRBD1. Per the germline V gene, CDR1 is MDHEN and CDR2 is SYDVKM. This CDR3 spans 15 amino acids. Trimming took 4 bases from V and 6 from J; bases not matched to a gene: 9. CDR3 region: CASSSHRGLKAEAFF. CDR3 in DNA: TGTGCCAGCAGTTCCCACAGGGGGCTCAAGGCTGAAGCTTTCTTT.

The chain employs TRBV11-3 and TRBJ2-2, with unresolved D. Trimming removed 5 bases at V and 0 bases at J, with 7 bases between. The CDR3 covers 14 residues. Germline values: CDR1 SGHNT, CDR2 YENEEA. CDR3 sequence reads: CASSRAANTGELFF. The CDR3 DNA follows: TGTGCCAGCAGCCGCGCGGCGAACACCGGGGAGCTGTTTTTT.

The rearrangement links TRBV25-1 to TRBJ2-2, with TRBD1 identical over 8 bases. This CDR3 is built from 15 residues. After removal of 4 bases from V and 3 bases from J, the junction contained 4 bases not matched to a gene. Germline CDR1 MGHDK, CDR2 SYGVNS. CDR3 coding DNA: TGTGCCAGCAGTGGGGACAGGCACTACACCGGGGAGCTGTTTTTT. Its protein is CASSGDRHYTGELFF.

The chain joins TRBV27 to TRBJ1-1, with 10 bases fitting TRBD1. The CDR3 has 14 amino acids. Germline V lookup: CDR1 MNHEY, CDR2 SMNVEV (reference sequence). The V and J ends lost 5 bases and 4 bases, in that order; junction bases with no gene match: 4. Here the CDR3 reads CASSPDRGVTEAFF. CDR3 DNA: TGTGCCAGCAGTCCGGACAGGGGGGTCACTGAAGCTTTCTTT.

V gene TRBV14 combines with J gene TRBJ2-3, with D hard to call. Trimming pared 0 bases from V and 2 bases from J, leaving 3 bases between. This CDR3 has 13 residues. Germline loops: CDR1 SGHDN, CDR2 FVKESK. The CDR3 protein is CASSQDLTDTQYF. DNA for the CDR3: TGTGCCAGCAGCCAAGATCTCACAGATACGCAGTATTTT.

V gene TRBV19 combines with J gene TRBJ1-2, with a weak D call TRBD1 (5 bases). The germline V gene has CDR1 LNHDA and CDR2 SQIVND (reference sequence). The CDR3 extends over 15 amino acids. V gave up 2 bases and J gave up 2 bases, with 12 bases separating them. CDR3 sequence: CASSIRREANYGYTF. CDR3 in DNA: TGTGCCAGTAGTATACGCAGGGAAGCAAACTATGGCTACACCTTC.

The chain recombines TRBV21-1 with TRBJ1-2. TRBV21-1 corresponds to a pseudogene. CDR3 length: 15 amino acids. The CDR3: CASSKDIEPRYGYTF. For the CDR3, the DNA is TGTGCCAGCAGCAAAGATATCGAGCCGCGGTATGGCTACACCTTC.

The chain combines TRBV6-1 with TRBJ1-1, with 8 bases lining up with TRBD1. CDR1 MNHNS and CDR2 SASEGT come from the germline V gene. The CDR3 runs to 15 residues. Trimming at V came to 6 bases and at J to 5 bases, leaving 11 bases not matched to a gene. The DNA of the CDR3 is TGTGCCAGCAGGCAACAGGGGGTCACGAGAACTGAAGCTTTCTTT. It translates to CASRQQGVTRTEAFF.

This chain's CDR3 is CASSVGAGGYNSPLHF. The DNA of the CDR3 is TGTGCCAGCAGCGTAGGGGCAGGGGGGTATAATTCACCCCTCCACTTT. The chain is built from TRBV9 and TRBJ1-6; 7 bases fit TRBD1. Per the germline V gene, CDR1 is SGDLS and CDR2 is YYNGEE. There are 16 residues in the CDR3. The junction had 4 bases not matched to a gene; V was cut back by 0 bases and J by 4 bases.

The chain has TRBV9 and TRBJ2-3; 9 positions agree with TRBD2. After removal of 4 bases from V and 0 bases from J, the junction contained 3 bases not matched to a gene. The germline gives CDR1 SGDLS, CDR2 YYNGEE. The CDR3 has 15 amino acids. This CDR3 is CASSSLAGSTDTQYF. CDR3 in DNA: TGTGCCAGCAGCTCTCTAGCGGGGAGCACAGATACGCAGTATTTT.

The gene calls are TRBV7-6 and TRBJ1-6; D is unclear. The V gene's germline CDR1 is SGHVS and CDR2 FNYEAQ. The CDR3 totals 13 residues. Trimming took 2 bases from V and 9 from J, leaving 8 bases between them. The chain's CDR3 is CASSLLGSSPLHF. For the CDR3, the DNA is TGTGCCAGCAGCTTATTAGGGAGTTCACCCCTCCACTTT. Full variable domain (remainder filled in from reference TRBV7-6 and TRBJ1-6): GAGVSQSPRYKVTKRGQDVALRCDPISGHVSLYWYRQALGQGPEFLTYFNYEAQQDKSGLPNDRFSAERPEGSISTLTIQRTEQRDSAMYRCASSLLGSSPLHFGNGTRLTVT.

This chain uses TRBV28 with TRBJ1-5; 7 nucleotides match TRBD1. Germline CDR1 is MDHEN and CDR2 is SYDVKM. J was trimmed by 2 bases and V by 7 bases; bases with no gene match: 2. This CDR3 spans 13 amino acids. CDR3 in amino acids: CASITGGNQPQHF. The CDR3 region has the DNA TGTGCCAGCATTACAGGGGGCAATCAGCCCCAGCATTTT.

This chain uses TRBV7-2 with TRBJ2-3; 14 nucleotides match TRBD2. The J segment lost 3 bases and the V segment lost 5 bases, leaving 4 bases of the junction unmatched. The CDR3 consists of 16 residues. In germline, CDR1 is SGHTA, CDR2 FQGNSA. CDR3 bases: TGTGCCAGCAGCCCCCGGACTAGCGGGGGGACAGATACGCAGTATTTT. Protein: CASSPRTSGGTDTQYF.

The chain has TRBV27 and TRBJ2-3; D gene unclear. V lost 5 bases to trimming and J lost 3 bases, with 6 bases between them. CDR3 size: 12 residues. CDR1 is MNHEY and CDR2 is SMNVEV in the germline V gene (reference sequence). In DNA, the CDR3 is TGTGCCAGCAGTCGACTTACAGATACGCAGTATTTT. Amino acid sequence: CASSRLTDTQYF.

This chain links TRBV11-2 with TRBJ1-2; D may be TRBD1 (6 bases). Trimming took off 1 base at V and 1 base at J, with 10 bases between the two ends. This CDR3 has 15 amino acids. Germline lookup yields CDR1 SGHAT and CDR2 FQNNGV. The chain's CDR3 is CASSLGGQRNYGYTF. The CDR3 nucleotides read TGTGCCAGCAGCTTAGGGGGACAACGTAACTATGGCTACACCTTC.